The clone carrying this T cell receptor (beta chain) was seen a few times. The sample originates from a study of blood T cells in healthy people across ages. The CDR3 is 19 amino acids. The V end was cut by 0 bases, the J end by 2 bases, with 17 bases between. Germline assignment: CDR1 SEHNR and CDR2 FQNEAQ (reference sequence). With a J-beta primer mix and a sample-barcoded 5' primer, a second PCR ran about 7 to 11 cycles. TCRdb re-called the 5' RACE reads with MiXCR, one entry per CDR3 protein. Of 1.5 million to 2 million distinct CDR3 sequences detected, around 50% appear once; the ten largest clones hold 2.1%.

The chain employs TRBV7-9 and TRBJ2-6, with D tentatively TRBD1 or TRBD2 (5 bases each). This TCR came from a woman in her 40s in good health. The source material was blood. In DNA form, the CDR3 reads TGTGCCAGCAGCTTAGCGACGGACAAACTAGGCCCTGGGGCCAACGTCCTGACTTTC. Translating gives CASSLATDKLGPGANVLTF.